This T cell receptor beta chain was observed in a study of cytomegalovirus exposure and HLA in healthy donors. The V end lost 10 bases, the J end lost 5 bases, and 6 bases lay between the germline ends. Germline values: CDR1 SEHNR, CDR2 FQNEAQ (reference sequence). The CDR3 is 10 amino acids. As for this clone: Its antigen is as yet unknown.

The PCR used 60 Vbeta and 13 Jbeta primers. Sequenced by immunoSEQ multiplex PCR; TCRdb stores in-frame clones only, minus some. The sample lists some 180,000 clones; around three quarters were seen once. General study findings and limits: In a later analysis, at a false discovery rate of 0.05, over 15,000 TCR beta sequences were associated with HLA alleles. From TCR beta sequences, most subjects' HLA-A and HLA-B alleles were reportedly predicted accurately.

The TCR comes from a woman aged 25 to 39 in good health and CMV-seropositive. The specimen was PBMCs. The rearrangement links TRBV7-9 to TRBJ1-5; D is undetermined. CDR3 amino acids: CATSDQPQHF. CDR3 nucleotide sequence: TGTGCCACCTCGGATCAGCCCCAGCATTTT.